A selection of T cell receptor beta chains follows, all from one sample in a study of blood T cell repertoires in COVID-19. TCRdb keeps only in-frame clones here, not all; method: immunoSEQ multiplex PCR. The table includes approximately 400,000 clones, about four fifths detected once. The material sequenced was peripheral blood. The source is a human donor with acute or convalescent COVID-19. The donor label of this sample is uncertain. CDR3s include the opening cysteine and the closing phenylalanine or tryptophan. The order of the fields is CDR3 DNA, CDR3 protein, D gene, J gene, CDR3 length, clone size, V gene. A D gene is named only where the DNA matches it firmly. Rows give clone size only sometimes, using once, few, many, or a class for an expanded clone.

TGTGCCAGCAGTTCGCGGGTTACCTATAATTCACCCCTCCACTTT	CASSSRVTYNSPLHF	.	TRBJ1-6	15	.	TRBV27
TGTGCCAGGACGCGGGAGTCTAAGCGGGGAGGCACAGATACGCAGTATTTT	CARTRESKRGGTDTQYF	.	TRBJ2-3	17	.	TRBV21-1
TGTGCCACCAGTCGTACAGGGGCTTTAAGCAATCAGCCCCAGCATTTT	CATSRTGALSNQPQHF	TRBD1	TRBJ1-5	16	.	TRBV24-1
TGTGCCAGCAGTGACCGTGACATCTCAGGCTATGGCTACACCTTC	CASSDRDISGYGYTF	.	TRBJ1-2	15	.	TRBV6-1
TGTGCCAGCTCACCGGGACAGGGGGATCAGCCCCAGCATTTT	CASSPGQGDQPQHF	TRBD1	TRBJ1-5	14	.	TRBV18
TGTGCCAGCAGCTTAGGAAGGCGGGAGAAAAGCAATGAGCAGTTCTTC	CASSLGRREKSNEQFF	TRBD2	TRBJ2-1	16	few	TRBV11-2
TGTGCCAGCAAGGAGGCCGGGACAGGGACCTACGAGCAGTACTTC	CASKEAGTGTYEQYF	TRBD1	TRBJ2-7	15	.	TRBV6-5
TGTGCCAGCTCACCCCCGACAGGGAGCCCTTACGAGCAGTACTTC	CASSPPTGSPYEQYF	TRBD1	TRBJ2-7	15	once	TRBV18
TGTGCCAGCAGTAACACAGGGTCCGGCTACACCTTC	CASSNTGSGYTF	.	TRBJ1-2	12	.	TRBV6-5
TGTGCCAGCAGTTACTGGCAGGACAATGAGCAGTTCTTC	CASSYWQDNEQFF	.	TRBJ2-1	13	.	TRBV6-5
TGCGCCAGCAGCCTACAACAGGGCAGAAACTACACCTTC	CASSLQQGRNYTF	.	TRBJ1-2	13	once	TRBV5-1
TGTGCCAGCAGGCCAGCGTGGAATGAGCAGTTCTTC	CASRPAWNEQFF	.	TRBJ2-1	12	.	TRBV28
TGTGCCAGCAGCCTTAACAGGGTTCTTGGCTACACCTTC	CASSLNRVLGYTF	.	TRBJ1-2	13	.	TRBV6-5
TGTGCCTGGAGTACGGGGGGGTTAGGAGAGACCCAGTACTTC	CAWSTGGLGETQYF	TRBD2	TRBJ2-5	14	.	TRBV30
TGCGCCAGCAGCCCGACAGGGAGGAATGGCTACACCTTC	CASSPTGRNGYTF	TRBD1	TRBJ1-2	13	.	TRBV5-1
TGTGCCAGCAACCCAGACCGACAGTCCCTCTATGGCTACACCTTC	CASNPDRQSLYGYTF	.	TRBJ1-2	15	.	TRBV6-5
TGTGCCTGGAGCGCTGGGACTTACTACGAGCAGTACTTC	CAWSAGTYYEQYF	.	TRBJ2-7	13	.	TRBV30
TGTGCCAGCAGCCAGTTGGGGCAGGGGGACACTGAAGCTTTCTTT	CASSQLGQGDTEAFF	TRBD1	TRBJ1-1	15	.	TRBV9
TGTGCCAGCAGCCTCGCGGGACAGACAAGTTTGCCCCTCCACTTT	CASSLAGQTSLPLHF	TRBD1	TRBJ1-6	15	.	TRBV28
TGTGCCACCAGTGGAACACGACAGGGGGCCAACAATGAGCAGTTCTTC	CATSGTRQGANNEQFF	TRBD1	TRBJ2-1	16	few	TRBV24-1
TGCGCCAGCAGCCTCCCCTCTGGGGCCAACGTCCTGACTTTC	CASSLPSGANVLTF	.	TRBJ2-6	14	.	TRBV5-1
TGTGCCAGCAGCTCCCAGGGGGCGCGGCTAGATACGCAGTATTTT	CASSSQGARLDTQYF	TRBD1	TRBJ2-3	15	.	TRBV11-2
TGCGCCAGCAGCTTACTAGTGGCCGGGGAGCTGTTTTTT	CASSLLVAGELFF	.	TRBJ2-2	13	.	TRBV5-1
TGTGCCAGCAGTGACTCGGGAGCGAAGAGAGATACGCAGTATTTT	CASSDSGAKRDTQYF	.	TRBJ2-3	15	.	TRBV6-4
TGTGCCATCAGTGAAGCGGGAGGGGGGCAAGAGACCCAGTACTTC	CAISEAGGGQETQYF	TRBD2	TRBJ2-5	15	.	TRBV10-3
TGTGCCAGTAGTAGTCGGGACAGGGGGTCCTACGAGCAGTACTTC	CASSSRDRGSYEQYF	TRBD1	TRBJ2-7	15	.	TRBV19
TGCGCCAGCAGCGCACAGGGGTCGGGAAATTCACCCCTCCACTTT	CASSAQGSGNSPLHF	TRBD1	TRBJ1-6	15	.	TRBV5-1
TGTGCCAGCAGTGGACAGGCATACGAGCAGTACTTC	CASSGQAYEQYF	.	TRBJ2-7	12	.	TRBV2
TGTGCCAGCAGTGAAGTGCGGGGAGTTGTCACTGAAGCTTTCTTT	CASSEVRGVVTEAFF	.	TRBJ1-1	15	.	TRBV6-1
TGTGCCAGCAGCCAAAGTGGGGCAGGGTACAGGAGTGAGCAGTTCTTC	CASSQSGAGYRSEQFF	.	TRBJ2-1	16	.	TRBV2
TGTGCCAGCAGCCTCATGGTAGCGTGGAATGAGCAGTTCTTC	CASSLMVAWNEQFF	.	TRBJ2-1	14	.	TRBV3-1/TRBV3-2